The 9 T cell receptor beta chains below were found in one sample sequenced in a study of blood T cell repertoires in COVID-19 (TCRdb year 2020). Receptors were amplified or captured by the immunoSEQ multiplex PCR assay. The table comes from immuneACCESS by way of TCRdb, which keeps in-frame sequences with V and J called. Part of the clones is missing from these tables; in studies checked, under half for an unresolved V gene and the rest for unknown reasons. The sample yields around 370,000 clones; around nine tenths were counted once. Jointly, the top ten make up approximately 7.3% of the sample. The specimen sequenced was peripheral blood. The receptors come from a woman in her sixties or seventies with COVID-19, enrolled during active disease.

The chain links TRBV27 to TRBJ1-2; 7 positions agree with TRBD1. Per the germline V gene, CDR1 is MNHEY and CDR2 is SMNVEV (reference sequence). Losses at the gene ends were 2 bases for V and 6 bases for J; bases not matched to a gene: 3. CDR3 length: 13 residues. This chain's CDR3 is CASSLRTGDGYTF. Here the CDR3 DNA reads TGTGCCAGCAGTTTAAGAACAGGGGATGGCTACACCTTC.

This clone came up once. V and J are TRBV4-1 and TRBJ2-7; 8 bases map to TRBD1. CDR1 and CDR2 from the germline V gene are MGHRA and YSYEKL. This CDR3 region has 16 residues. With V trimmed by 0 bases and J by 8 bases, 12 bases remained unmatched. This CDR3 is CASSQEPPGQGGKQYF. The DNA of the CDR3 is TGCGCCAGCAGCCAAGAACCTCCCGGACAGGGCGGAAAGCAGTACTTC.

V usage is TRBV9 and J usage is TRBJ2-1; 7 bases agree with TRBD1. The CDR3 is 14 residues long. Germline V lookup: CDR1 SGDLS, CDR2 YYNGEE. V dropped 4 bases and J dropped 5; count of bases not matched to a gene: 6. The CDR3 here is CASSPYRGHNEQFF. The CDR3 region has the DNA TGTGCCAGCAGCCCGTACAGGGGCCACAATGAGCAGTTCTTC. Using reference TRBV9 and TRBJ2-1 for the parts outside the CDR3, the full variable domain is DSGVTQTPKHLITATGQRVTLRCSPRSGDLSVYWYQQSLDQGLQFLIQYYNGEERAKGNILERFSAQQFPDLHSELNLSSLELGDSALYFCASSPYRGHNEQFFGPGTRLTVL.

The CDR3: CASSLLSTSGGYEQYF. The CDR3 nucleotides are TGTGCCAGCAGCTTACTCTCGACTAGCGGGGGATACGAGCAGTACTTC. The gene calls are TRBV7-8 and TRBJ2-7; 12 bases fit TRBD2. Germline CDR1 SGHVS, CDR2 FQNEAQ. The V gene end was trimmed by 2 bases and the J gene end by 4 bases; junction bases not matched to a gene: 6. This CDR3 is built from 16 residues.

The chain couples TRBV2 to TRBJ1-3; 9 bases fit TRBD1. Germline V gene lookup returns CDR1 SNHLY and CDR2 FYNNEI. The CDR3 runs to 17 residues. V was clipped by 5 bases and J by 0 bases; unmatched bases: 8. The CDR3 sequence: CASSSLQGARSGNTIYF. The CDR3 coding sequence is TGTGCCAGCAGTTCCCTACAGGGGGCCCGCTCTGGAAACACCATATATTTT.

The chain joins TRBV3-1 (or the pseudogene TRBV3-2) to TRBJ2-7; 13 nucleotides align to TRBD2. After removal of 0 bases from V and 2 bases from J, the junction contained 7 bases not matched to a gene. The CDR3 contains 18 residues. The germline V gene encodes CDR1 LGHDT and CDR2 YNNKEL (reference sequence). DNA of the CDR3: TGTGCCAGCAGCCAAGATTACGGGACTAGCGGGGTACCCTACGAGCAGTACTTC. Protein sequence: CASSQDYGTSGVPYEQYF.

The J gene is TRBJ1-5, the V gene TRBV18, with D perhaps matching TRBD1 (5 bases). Trimming cost V 4 bases and J 7 bases, with 14 bases left between them. The germline CDR1 and CDR2 sequences are KGHSH and LQKENI. The CDR3 length is 14 residues. The CDR3 protein is CASSQPGGNQPQHF. CDR3 in DNA: TGTGCCAGCTCACAACCGGGGGGAAACCAGCCCCAGCATTTT.

The chain couples TRBV28 to TRBJ1-1, with D possibly being TRBD1 (6 bases). Germline values: CDR1 MDHEN, CDR2 SYDVKM. The CDR3 is 16 amino acids. V was clipped by 5 bases and J by 1 base, with 17 bases between them. The CDR3: CASSPLGQGSNTEAFF. The CDR3 nucleotides read TGTGCCAGCAGTCCCCTCGGCCAGGGGTCGAACACTGAAGCTTTCTTT.

This rearrangement joins TRBV27 to TRBJ1-2, with TRBD1 matching over 7 bases. The CDR3 is 15 amino acids. Germline trimming cut 5 bases from V and 4 bases from J; bases unmatched to any gene: 10. Germline values: CDR1 MNHEY, CDR2 SMNVEV (reference sequence). In DNA, the CDR3 is TGTGCCAGCAGTACCACAACAGGGGTCGGCTATGGCTACACCTTC. This translates into CASSTTTGVGYGYTF.